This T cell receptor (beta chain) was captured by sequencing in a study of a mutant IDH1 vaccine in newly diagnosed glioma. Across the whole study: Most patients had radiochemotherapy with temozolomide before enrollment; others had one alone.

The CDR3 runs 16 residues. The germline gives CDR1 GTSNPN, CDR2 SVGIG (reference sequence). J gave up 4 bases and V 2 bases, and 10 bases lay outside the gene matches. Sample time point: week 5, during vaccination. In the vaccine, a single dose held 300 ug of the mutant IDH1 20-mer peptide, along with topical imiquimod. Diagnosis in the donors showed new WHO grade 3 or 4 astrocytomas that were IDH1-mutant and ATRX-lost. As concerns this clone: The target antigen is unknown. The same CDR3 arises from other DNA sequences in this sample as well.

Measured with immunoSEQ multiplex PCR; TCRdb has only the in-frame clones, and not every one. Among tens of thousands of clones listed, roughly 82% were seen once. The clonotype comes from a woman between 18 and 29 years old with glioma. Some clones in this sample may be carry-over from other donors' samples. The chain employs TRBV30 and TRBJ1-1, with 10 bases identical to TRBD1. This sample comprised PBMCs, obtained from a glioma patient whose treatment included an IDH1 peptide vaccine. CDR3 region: CAWSQRQGALFTEAFF. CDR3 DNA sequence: TGTGCCTGGAGTCAGAGACAGGGGGCCCTGTTCACTGAAGCTTTCTTT. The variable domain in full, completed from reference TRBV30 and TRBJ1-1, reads SQTIHQWPATLVQPVGSPLSLECTVEGTSNPNLYWYRQAAGRGLQLLFYSVGIGQISSEVPQNLSASRPQDRQFILSSKKLLLSDSGFYLCAWSQRQGALFTEAFFGQGTRLTVV.